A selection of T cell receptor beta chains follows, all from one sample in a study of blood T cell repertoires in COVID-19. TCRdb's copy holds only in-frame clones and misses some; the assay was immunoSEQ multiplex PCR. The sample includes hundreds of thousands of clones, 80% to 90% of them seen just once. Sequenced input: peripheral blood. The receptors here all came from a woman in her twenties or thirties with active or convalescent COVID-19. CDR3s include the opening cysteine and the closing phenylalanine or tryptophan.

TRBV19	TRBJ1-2	CATGLGDRDGYTF
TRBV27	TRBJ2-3	CASSYRTGEGTDTQYF
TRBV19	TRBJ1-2	CASHVGVNGYTF
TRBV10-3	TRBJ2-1	CAISPGLAGEQFF
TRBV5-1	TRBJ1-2	CASSLEGGLGYGYTF
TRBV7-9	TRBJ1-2	CASSSGPDRGTYGYTF
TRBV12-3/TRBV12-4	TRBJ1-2	CASSLGGGTGYTF
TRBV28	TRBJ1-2	CASSPSNYGYTF
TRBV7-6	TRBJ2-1	CASSLAYGGYNEQFF
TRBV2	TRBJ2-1	CASSGPRGQGHNNEQFF
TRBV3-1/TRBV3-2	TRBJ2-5	CASSQDATGSQETQYF
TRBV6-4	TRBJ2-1	CASSLTDYNEQFF
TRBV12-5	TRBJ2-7	CASGYGSYEQYF
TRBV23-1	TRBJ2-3	CASSRRDRTNRTDTQYF
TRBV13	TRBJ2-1	CASSLGGGALNEQFF
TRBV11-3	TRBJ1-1	CASSLAGQKNTEAFF
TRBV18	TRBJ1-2	CASSPNQGDGYTF
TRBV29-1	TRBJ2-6	CSVNPGAGANVLTF
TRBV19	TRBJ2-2	CASSPWQGELFF
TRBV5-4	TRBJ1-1	CASSVPSTGLNTEAFF
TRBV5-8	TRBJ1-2	CASTGTGLGYTF
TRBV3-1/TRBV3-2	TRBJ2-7	CASSQGQGGEQYF
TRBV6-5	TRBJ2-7	CASSYESATTYEQYF
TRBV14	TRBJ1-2	CASSRNRDRGSLNYGYTF
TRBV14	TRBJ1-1	CASSLAGRITEAFF
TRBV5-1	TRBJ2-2	CASSNRDPNTGELFF
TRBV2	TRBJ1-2	CASSEGVLDYGYTF
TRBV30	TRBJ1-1	CAWSVGLRNTEAFF
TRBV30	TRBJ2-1	CAWSPPFSGGSYNEQFF
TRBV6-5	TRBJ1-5	CASTMEGGPQHF
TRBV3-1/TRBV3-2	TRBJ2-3	CASSPDGTSGIGGHTDTQYF
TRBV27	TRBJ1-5	CASSSKTGYSNQPQHF
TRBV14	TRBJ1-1	CASSKGQLNTEAFF
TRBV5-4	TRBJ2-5	CASRNRELGETQYF
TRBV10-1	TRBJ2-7	CASSESRGEQYF
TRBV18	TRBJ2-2	CASSTLRGAGELFF
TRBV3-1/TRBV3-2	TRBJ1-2	CASSRSGQGNYGYTF
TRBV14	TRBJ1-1	CASDWWVEGTEAFF
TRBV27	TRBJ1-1	CASSRPGLWAEAFF
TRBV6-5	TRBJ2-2	CASRNVGAGELFF
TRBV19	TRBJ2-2	CASRFGGAGELFF
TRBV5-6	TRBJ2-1	CASSIGRTYNEQFF
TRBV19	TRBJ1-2	CASSMYITVEFGYTF
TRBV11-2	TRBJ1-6	CASSFSGGGSYNSPLHF
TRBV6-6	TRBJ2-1	CASSQRTDNEQFF
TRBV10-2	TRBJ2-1	CASSAGGHNEQFF
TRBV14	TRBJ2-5	CASSTRLAGLRTQYF
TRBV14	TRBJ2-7	CASSRGQRTSGVSYEQYF
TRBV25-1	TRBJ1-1	CASSEYFAGPNTEAFF
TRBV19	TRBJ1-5	CASSIWQGDQPQHF
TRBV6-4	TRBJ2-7	CASIPHRFYEQYF
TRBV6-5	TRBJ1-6	CASTLDLSGNSPLHF
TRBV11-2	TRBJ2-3	CASSLDGTGGLTQYF
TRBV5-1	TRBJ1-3	CASSLDLGNTIYF